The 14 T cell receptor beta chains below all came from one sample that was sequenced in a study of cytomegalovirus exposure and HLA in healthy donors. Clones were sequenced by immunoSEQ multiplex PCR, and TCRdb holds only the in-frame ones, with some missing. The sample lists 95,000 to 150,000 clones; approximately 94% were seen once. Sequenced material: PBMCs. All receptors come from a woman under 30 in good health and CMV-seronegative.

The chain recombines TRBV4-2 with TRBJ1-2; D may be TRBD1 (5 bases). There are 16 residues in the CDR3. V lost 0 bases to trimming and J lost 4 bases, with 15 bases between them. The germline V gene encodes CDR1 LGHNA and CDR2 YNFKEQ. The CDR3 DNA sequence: TGTGCCAGCAGCCAAGATCTCACAGGATCCGCCTATGGCTACACCTTC. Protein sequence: CASSQDLTGSAYGYTF.

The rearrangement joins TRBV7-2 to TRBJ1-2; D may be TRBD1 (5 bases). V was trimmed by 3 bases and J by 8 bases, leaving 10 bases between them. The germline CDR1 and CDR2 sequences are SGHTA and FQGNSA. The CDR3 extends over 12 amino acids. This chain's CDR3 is CASSFREGGYTF. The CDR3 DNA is TGTGCCAGCAGCTTCAGGGAGGGCGGCTACACCTTC.

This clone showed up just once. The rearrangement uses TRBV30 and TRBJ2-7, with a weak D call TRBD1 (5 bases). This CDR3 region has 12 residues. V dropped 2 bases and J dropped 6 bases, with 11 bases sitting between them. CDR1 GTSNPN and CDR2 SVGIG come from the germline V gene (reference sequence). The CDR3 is CAWSNRLGEQYF. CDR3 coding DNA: TGTGCCTGGAGTAACAGGTTGGGCGAGCAGTACTTC.

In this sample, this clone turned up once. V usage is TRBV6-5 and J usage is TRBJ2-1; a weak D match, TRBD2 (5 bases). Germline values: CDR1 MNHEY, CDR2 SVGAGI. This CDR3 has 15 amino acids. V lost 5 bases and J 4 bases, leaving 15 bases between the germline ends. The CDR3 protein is CASSHGEGGYNEQFF. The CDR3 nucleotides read TGTGCCAGCAGTCACGGTGAGGGTGGATACAATGAGCAGTTCTTC.

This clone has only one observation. The CDR3 DNA reads as TGTGCCAGCAGCCAACAGGGAATCGCAGATGAAAAACTGTTTTTT. It translates to CASSQQGIADEKLFF. The chain couples TRBV14 to TRBJ1-4; D is perhaps TRBD1 (5 bases). CDR3 length: 15 amino acids. Germline loops: CDR1 SGHDN, CDR2 FVKESK. The germline V and J ends were trimmed by 2 bases and 6 bases, with 13 bases remaining between them. The full variable domain, in which reference TRBV14 and TRBJ1-4 provide the parts outside the CDR3, is EAGVTQFPSHSVIEKGQTVTLRCDPISGHDNLYWYRRVMGKEIKFLLHFVKESKQDESGMPNNRFLAERTGGTYSTLKVQPAELEDSGVYFCASSQQGIADEKLFFGSGTQLSVL.

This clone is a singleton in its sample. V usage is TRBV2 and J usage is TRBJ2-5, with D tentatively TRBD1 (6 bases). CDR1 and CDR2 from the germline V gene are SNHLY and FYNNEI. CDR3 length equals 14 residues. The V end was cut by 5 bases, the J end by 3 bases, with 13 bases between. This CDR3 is CASSRTDYKETQYF. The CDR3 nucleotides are TGTGCCAGCAGTCGGACAGATTACAAAGAGACCCAGTACTTC.

The CDR3 is CASSLAANTEAFF. The CDR3 DNA follows: TGTGCCAGCAGTTTGGCGGCGAACACTGAAGCTTTCTTT. The rearrangement joins TRBV27 to TRBJ1-1, with D unresolved. The V end was cut by 3 bases, the J end by 1 base, with 6 bases between. Germline V gene sequence: CDR1 MNHEY, CDR2 SMNVEV (reference sequence). The CDR3 covers 13 residues.

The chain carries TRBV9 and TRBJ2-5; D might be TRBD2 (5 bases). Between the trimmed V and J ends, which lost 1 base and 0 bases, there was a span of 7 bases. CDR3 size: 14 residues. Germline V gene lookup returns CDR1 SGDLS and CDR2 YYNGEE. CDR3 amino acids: CASSVSGHQETQYF. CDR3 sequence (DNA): TGTGCCAGCAGCGTAAGCGGCCACCAAGAGACCCAGTACTTC.

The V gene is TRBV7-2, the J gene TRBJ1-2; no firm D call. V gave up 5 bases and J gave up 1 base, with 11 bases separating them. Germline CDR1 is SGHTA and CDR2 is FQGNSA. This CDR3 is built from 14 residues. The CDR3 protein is CASSLLSLNYGYTF. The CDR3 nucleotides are TGTGCCAGCAGCCTATTGTCACTTAACTATGGCTACACCTTC.

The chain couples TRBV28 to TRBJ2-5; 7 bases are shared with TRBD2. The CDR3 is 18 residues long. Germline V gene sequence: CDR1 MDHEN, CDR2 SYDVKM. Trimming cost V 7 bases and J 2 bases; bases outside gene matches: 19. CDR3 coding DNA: TGTGCCAGCAATACCTTGGGTTGGACGGACGGGGGGCAAGAGACCCAGTACTTC. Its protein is CASNTLGWTDGGQETQYF.

The DNA of the CDR3 is TGTGCCAGCAGCCAACTAGGAACCTACGAGCAGTACTTC. The encoded protein is CASSQLGTYEQYF. J is TRBJ2-7 and V is TRBV14; D not resolved. The germline gives CDR1 SGHDN, CDR2 FVKESK. Deletions cut 2 bases from V and 2 bases from J, with 7 bases between. The CDR3 has 13 residues.

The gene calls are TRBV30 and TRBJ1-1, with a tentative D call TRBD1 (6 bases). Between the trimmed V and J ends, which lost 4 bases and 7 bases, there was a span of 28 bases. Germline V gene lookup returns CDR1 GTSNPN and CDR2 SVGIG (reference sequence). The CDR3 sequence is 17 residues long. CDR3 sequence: CAWIGETKKTGWDEAFF. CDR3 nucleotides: TGTGCCTGGATCGGGGAGACCAAAAAAACAGGGTGGGATGAAGCTTTCTTT.

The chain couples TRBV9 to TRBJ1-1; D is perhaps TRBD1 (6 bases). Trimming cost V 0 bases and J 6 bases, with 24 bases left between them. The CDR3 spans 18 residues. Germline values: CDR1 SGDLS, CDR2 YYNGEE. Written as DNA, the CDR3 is TGTGCCAGCAGCGTAGGATCCACACATAGGGGGTCTTGGTCTGAAGCTTTCTTT. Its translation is CASSVGSTHRGSWSEAFF.

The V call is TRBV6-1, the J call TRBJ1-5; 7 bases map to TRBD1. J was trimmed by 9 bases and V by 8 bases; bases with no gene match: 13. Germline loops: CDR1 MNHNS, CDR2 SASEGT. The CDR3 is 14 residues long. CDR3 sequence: CASHHGQAAGPQHF. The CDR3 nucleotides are TGTGCCAGCCACCACGGACAGGCGGCGGGGCCCCAGCATTTT.